This T cell receptor (beta chain) originates from a study of blood T cell repertoires in COVID-19. Overall study: Some COVID-19 samples were acute and others convalescent; all came from the United States, Italy and Spain. T cells, B-cell-depleted T cells, or PBMCs provided the cDNA or gDNA that served as material.

Per the original data handling: How many nucleated cells were present was estimated from reference gene primer amplification. Sequencing was performed with immunoSEQ multiplex PCR; in TCRdb, only in-frame clones are kept and a portion is missing. V, J and clone size derive from that table, while D and trimming were established from the DNA sequence. The data contain around 150,000 clones, over 75% of them singletons. Germline loops: CDR1 LNHDA, CDR2 SQIVND (reference sequence). This CDR3 is 11 amino acids long. The ends were cut back, 5 bases at V and 5 bases at J, with 5 bases in the middle. The gene calls are TRBV19 and TRBJ2-3, with unresolved D. What was sequenced was peripheral blood. The receptor comes from a woman aged 60 to 75 with active COVID-19. The CDR3: CASSQVDTQYF. DNA for the CDR3: TGTGCCAGTAGTCAGGTAGATACGCAGTATTTT.